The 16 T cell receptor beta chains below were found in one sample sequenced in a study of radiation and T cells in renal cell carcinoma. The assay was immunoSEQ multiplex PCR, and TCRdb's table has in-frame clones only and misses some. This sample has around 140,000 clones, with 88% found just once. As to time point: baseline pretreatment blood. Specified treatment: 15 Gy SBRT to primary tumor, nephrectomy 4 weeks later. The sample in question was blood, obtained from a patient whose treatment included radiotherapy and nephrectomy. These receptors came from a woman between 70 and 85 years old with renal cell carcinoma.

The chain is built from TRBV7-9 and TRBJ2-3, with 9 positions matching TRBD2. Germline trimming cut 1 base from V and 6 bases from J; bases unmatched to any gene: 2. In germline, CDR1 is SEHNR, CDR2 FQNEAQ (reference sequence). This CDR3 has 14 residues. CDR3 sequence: CASSLGSGGDTQYF. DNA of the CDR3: TGTGCCAGCAGCTTAGGAAGCGGGGGGGATACGCAGTATTTT.

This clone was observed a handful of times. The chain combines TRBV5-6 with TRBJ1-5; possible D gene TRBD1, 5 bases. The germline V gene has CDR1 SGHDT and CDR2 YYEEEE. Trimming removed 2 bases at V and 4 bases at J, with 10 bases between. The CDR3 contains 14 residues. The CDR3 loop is CASSFPGPNQPQHF. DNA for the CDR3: TGTGCCAGCAGCTTTCCAGGGCCAAATCAGCCCCAGCATTTT.

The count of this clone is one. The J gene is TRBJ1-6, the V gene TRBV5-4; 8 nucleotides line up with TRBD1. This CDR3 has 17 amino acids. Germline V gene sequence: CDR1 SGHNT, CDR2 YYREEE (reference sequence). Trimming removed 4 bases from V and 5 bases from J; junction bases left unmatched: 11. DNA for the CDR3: TGTGCCAGCAGCGTCTTGGACAGGGCACGAAATAATTCACCCCTCCACTTT. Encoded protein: CASSVLDRARNNSPLHF.

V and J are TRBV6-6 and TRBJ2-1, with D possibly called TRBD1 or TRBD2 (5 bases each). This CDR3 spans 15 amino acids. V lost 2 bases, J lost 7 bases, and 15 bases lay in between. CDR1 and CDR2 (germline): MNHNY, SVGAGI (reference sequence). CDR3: CASSYASGSRNEQFF. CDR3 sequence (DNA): TGTGCCAGCAGTTACGCCTCAGGGAGTCGTAATGAGCAGTTCTTC.

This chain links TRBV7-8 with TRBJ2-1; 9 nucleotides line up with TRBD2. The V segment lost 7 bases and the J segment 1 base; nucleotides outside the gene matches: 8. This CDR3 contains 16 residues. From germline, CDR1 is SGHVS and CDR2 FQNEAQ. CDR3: CASTQSGGFSYNEQFF. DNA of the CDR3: TGTGCCAGCACCCAAAGCGGGGGGTTTTCCTACAATGAGCAGTTCTTC. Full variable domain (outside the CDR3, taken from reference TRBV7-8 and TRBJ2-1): GAGVSQSPRYKVAKRGQDVALRCDPISGHVSLFWYQQALGQGPEFLTYFQNEAQLDKSGLPSDRFFAERPEGSVSTLKIQRTQQEDSAVYLCASTQSGGFSYNEQFFGPGTRLTVL.

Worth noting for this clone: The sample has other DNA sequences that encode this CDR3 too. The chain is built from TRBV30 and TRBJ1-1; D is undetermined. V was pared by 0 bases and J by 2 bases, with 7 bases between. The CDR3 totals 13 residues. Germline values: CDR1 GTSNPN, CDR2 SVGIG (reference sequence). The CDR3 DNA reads TGTGCCTGGAGTGTGCGGGGTAACACTGAAGCTTTCTTT. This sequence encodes CAWSVRGNTEAFF.

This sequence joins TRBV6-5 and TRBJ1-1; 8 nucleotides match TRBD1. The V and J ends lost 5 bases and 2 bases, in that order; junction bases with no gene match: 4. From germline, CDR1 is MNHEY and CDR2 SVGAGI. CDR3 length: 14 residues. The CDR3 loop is CASSTGTGNTEAFF. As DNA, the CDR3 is TGTGCCAGCAGTACAGGGACAGGAAACACTGAAGCTTTCTTT.

In DNA, the CDR3 is TGTGCCATCAGTGAGGGAGCGGGGGGGGGCACAGATACGCAGTATTTT. Its protein product is CAISEGAGGGTDTQYF. The chain uses TRBV10-3 and TRBJ2-3; 10 bases map to TRBD2. The V segment lost 2 bases and the J segment 1 base; nucleotides outside the gene matches: 3. The CDR3 is 16 amino acids. Germline CDR1 reads ENHRY; CDR2 reads SYGVKD.

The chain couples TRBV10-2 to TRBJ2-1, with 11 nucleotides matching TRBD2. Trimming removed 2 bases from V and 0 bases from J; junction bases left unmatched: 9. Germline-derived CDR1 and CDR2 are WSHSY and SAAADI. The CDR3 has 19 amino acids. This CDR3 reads CASSEGRLAGISSYNEQFF. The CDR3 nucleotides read TGCGCCAGCAGTGAGGGTAGACTAGCGGGGATAAGCTCCTACAATGAGCAGTTCTTC.

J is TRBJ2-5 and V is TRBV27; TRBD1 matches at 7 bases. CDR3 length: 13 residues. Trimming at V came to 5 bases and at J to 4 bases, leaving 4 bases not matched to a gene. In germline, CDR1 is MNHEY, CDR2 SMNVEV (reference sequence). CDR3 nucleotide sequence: TGTGCCAGCAGTGACAGGGTTCGAGAGACCCAGTACTTC. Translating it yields CASSDRVRETQYF.

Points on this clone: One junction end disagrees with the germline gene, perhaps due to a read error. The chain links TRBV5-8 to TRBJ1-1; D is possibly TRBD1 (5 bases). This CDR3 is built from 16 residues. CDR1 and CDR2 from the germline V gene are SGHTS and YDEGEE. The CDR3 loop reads CASSFYRQRENIEAFF. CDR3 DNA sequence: TGTGCCAGCAGCTTCTACCGACAGCGGGAGAACATTGAAGCTTTCTTT.

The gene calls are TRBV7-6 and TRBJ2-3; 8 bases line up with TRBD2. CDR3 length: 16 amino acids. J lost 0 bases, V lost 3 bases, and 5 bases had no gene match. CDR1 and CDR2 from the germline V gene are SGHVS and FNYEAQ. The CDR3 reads CASSLPGGPSTDTQYF. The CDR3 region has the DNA TGTGCCAGCAGCTTGCCGGGGGGGCCCAGCACAGATACGCAGTATTTT.

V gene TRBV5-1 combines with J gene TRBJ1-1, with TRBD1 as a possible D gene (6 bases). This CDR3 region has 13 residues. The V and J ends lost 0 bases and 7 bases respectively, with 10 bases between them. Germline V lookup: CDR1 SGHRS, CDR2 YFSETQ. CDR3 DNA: TGCGCCAGCAGCTTGGCGGGGGCGAATGAAGCTTTCTTT. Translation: CASSLAGANEAFF.

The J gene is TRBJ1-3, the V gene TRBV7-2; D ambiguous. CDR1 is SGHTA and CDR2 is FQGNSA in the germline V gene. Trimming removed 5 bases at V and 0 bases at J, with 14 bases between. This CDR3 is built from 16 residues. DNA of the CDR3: TGTGCCAGCAGCCGTCGGGAGAGGTTCTCTGGAAACACCATATATTTT. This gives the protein CASSRRERFSGNTIYF.

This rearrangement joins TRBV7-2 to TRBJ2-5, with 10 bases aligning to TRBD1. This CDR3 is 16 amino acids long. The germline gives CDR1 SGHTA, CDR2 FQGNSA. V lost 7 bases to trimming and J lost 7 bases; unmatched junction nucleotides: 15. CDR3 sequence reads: CASTPLTGGAFGTQYF. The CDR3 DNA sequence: TGTGCCAGCACCCCCCTGACAGGGGGCGCGTTTGGGACCCAGTACTTC.

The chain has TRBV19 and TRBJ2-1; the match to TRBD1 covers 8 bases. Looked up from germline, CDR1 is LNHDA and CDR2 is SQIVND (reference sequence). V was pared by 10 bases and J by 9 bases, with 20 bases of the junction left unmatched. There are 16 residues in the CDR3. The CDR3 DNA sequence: TGTGCCACCCTTTCAGGGGGGACAGGAGGACCTGGTGAGCAGTTCTTC. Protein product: CATLSGGTGGPGEQFF.